This TCR beta chain stems from a study of cytomegalovirus exposure and HLA in healthy donors. TCRdb's copy holds only in-frame clones and misses some; the assay was immunoSEQ multiplex PCR. Of more than 90,000 clones in the sample, about nine tenths are singletons; the top ten hold more than 1.5%. The CDR3 consists of 15 residues. J lost 1 base, V lost 1 base, and 6 bases had no gene match. Germline V lookup: CDR1 GTSNPN, CDR2 SVGIG (reference sequence). The source material was PBMCs. The receptor comes from a man in his late teens or twenties in good health and CMV-seronegative. This chain links TRBV30 with TRBJ2-7, with 8 bases fitting TRBD1. CDR3 sequence: CAWSGDRGGSYEQYF. In nucleotides, the CDR3 is TGTGCCTGGAGTGGAGACAGGGGTGGTTCCTACGAGCAGTACTTC.